The clone carrying this T cell receptor beta chain was picked up a small number of times. This specimen belongs to a study of naive and memory T cell subsets. Sequential positive selection took CD4 T cells first, then CD8 T cells. Two oligonucleotides, mixed equimolar, formed the beta constant-region primer covering TRBC1 and TRBC2. Nested alpha and beta constant-region primers with the SP2 primer drove four PCR rounds on ligated cDNA. Via MiXCR, TCRdb re-called the UMI-ligation and nested PCR reads, giving one row per CDR3 protein. Of around 110,000 distinct CDR3 sequences detected, roughly 32% appear once; the ten largest clones hold 0.9%. The CDR3 is 15 residues long. The germline V gene encodes CDR1 SGHTS and CDR2 YDEGEE. Trimming took off 0 bases at V and 2 bases at J, with 10 bases between the two ends.

The V gene is TRBV5-8, the J gene TRBJ2-3; D remains ambiguous. The specimen sequenced was central memory CD4+ T cells from blood. The sequence was collected from a human donor in good health. The CDR3 loop is CASSLVQRDTDTQYF. The CDR3 DNA follows: TGTGCCAGCAGCTTGGTACAGAGAGACACAGATACGCAGTATTTT.